Listed below are T cell receptor beta chains from one sample, sequenced in a study of spatial heterogeneity in lung cancer. Each CDR3 protein is one row after TCRdb ran MiXCR on the 5' RACE reads. The profile shows a few thousand distinct CDR3 sequences, roughly 33% of them singletons. This specimen consisted of lung tumor tissue, obtained at surgery. The receptors stem from a male donor with early-stage non-small cell lung cancer. Both conserved end residues are part of each CDR3. Each record gives: D gene, J gene, V gene, clone size, CDR3 protein, CDR3 DNA. A D gene is named only where the DNA matches it firmly. Size is omitted from some rows. Given values are once, few, many or a class for expanded clones.

>NA|TRBJ2-2|TRBV30|NA
CAWSGALNTGELFF
TGTGCCTGGAGTGGAGCCTTGAACACCGGGGAGCTGTTTTTT
>NA|TRBJ2-6|TRBV25-1|few
CASSEGSGANVLTF
TGTGCCAGCAGTGAAGGGTCTGGGGCCAACGTCCTGACTTTC
>NA|TRBJ2-3|TRBV7-2|NA
CASSLDGEDTDTQYF
TGTGCCAGCAGCTTAGATGGGGAGGACACAGATACGCAGTATTTT
>NA|TRBJ2-1|TRBV6-5|few
CASSYGVVAYNEQFF
TGTGCCAGCAGTTACGGGGTAGTTGCCTACAATGAGCAGTTCTTC
>TRBD1|TRBJ2-4|TRBV29-1|medium-sized
CSVTGQLYF
TGCAGCGTTACGGGACAGTTGTACTTC
>NA|TRBJ1-6|TRBV27|NA
CDSRPGMDNSPLHF
TGTGACAGCAGGCCAGGGATGGACAATTCACCCCTCCACTTT
>NA|TRBJ1-1|TRBV7-3|hyperexpanded
CASSFGGNTEAFF
TGTGCCAGCAGCTTCGGAGGAAACACTGAAGCTTTCTTT
>NA|TRBJ2-3|TRBV4-1|NA
CASSPIQGPTPPPQYF
TGCGCCAGCAGCCCGATCCAGGGACCCACACCGCCTCCGCAGTATTTT
>NA|TRBJ2-5|TRBV20-1|NA
CSASQGETQYF
TGCAGTGCTAGCCAGGGGGAGACCCAGTACTTC
>NA|TRBJ1-2|TRBV5-6|NA
CASSLARTYGYTF
TGTGCCAGCAGCTTGGCCCGTACTTATGGCTACACCTTC
>TRBD1|TRBJ2-3|TRBV7-2|few
CASSLNRGRRRTDTQYF
TGTGCCAGCAGCTTGAACAGGGGGCGACGAAGGACAGATACGCAGTATTTT
>NA|TRBJ2-2|TRBV7-3|once
CASSSGPNTGELFF
TGTGCCAGCAGCTCGGGACCGAACACCGGGGAGCTGTTTTTT
>NA|TRBJ2-3|TRBV20-1|medium-sized
CSARGGGGSTDTQYF
TGCAGTGCTAGGGGGGGTGGCGGGAGCACAGATACGCAGTATTTT
>NA|TRBJ1-1|TRBV5-6|NA
CAISLRRADTEAFF
TGTGCCATCTCCCTCCGCAGGGCTGACACTGAAGCTTTCTTT
>TRBD1|TRBJ2-3|TRBV28|medium-sized
CASSPGQGIYTQYF
TGTGCCAGCAGTCCGGGACAGGGGATATATACGCAGTATTTT
>NA|TRBJ2-5|TRBV20-1|NA
CSARPRVFRSQETQYF
TGCAGTGCTAGGCCAAGGGTATTTCGCAGTCAAGAGACCCAGTACTTC
>TRBD2|TRBJ2-5|TRBV5-1|NA
CASSLATGRRQETQYF
TGCGCCAGCAGCTTGGCCACCGGGAGGCGTCAAGAGACCCAGTACTTC
>TRBD1|TRBJ2-5|TRBV29-1|NA
CSASDRGETQYF
TGCAGCGCCTCCGACAGGGGTGAGACCCAGTACTTC
>NA|TRBJ2-3|TRBV7-2|NA
CASSSTASSTDTQYF
TGTGCCAGCAGCTCCACAGCGTCTAGCACAGATACGCAGTATTTT
>TRBD1|TRBJ2-7|TRBV20-1|medium-sized
CSARDFGTGDTYEQYF
TGCAGTGCTAGAGATTTTGGGACAGGGGATACCTACGAGCAGTACTTC
>NA|TRBJ2-5|TRBV4-1|few
CASSQDKRGANLQETQYF
TGCGCCAGCAGCCAAGATAAGAGGGGGGCTAACTTACAAGAGACCCAGTACTTC
>TRBD1|TRBJ2-2|TRBV29-1|few
CSVRQGLNTGELFF
TGCAGCGTCCGACAGGGTCTAAACACCGGGGAGCTGTTTTTT
>NA|TRBJ2-5|TRBV19|NA
CASSTVGKVSQETQYF
TGTGCCAGTAGTACTGTAGGGAAAGTGAGCCAAGAGACCCAGTACTTC
>TRBD1|TRBJ1-4|TRBV5-1|large
CASSTGQGREKLFF
TGCGCCAGCAGCACCGGACAGGGCCGGGAAAAACTGTTTTTT
>NA|TRBJ2-3|TRBV2|NA
CASSQGDTQYF
TGTGCCAGCAGCCAGGGGGATACGCAGTATTTT
>NA|TRBJ2-1|TRBV20-1|NA
CSARPYNEQFF
TGCAGTGCTAGGCCCTACAATGAGCAGTTCTTC
>TRBD2|TRBJ2-5|TRBV7-2|once
CASSLAGSGSPETQYF
TGTGCCAGCAGCTTAGCGGGTAGCGGGAGTCCTGAGACCCAGTACTTC
>TRBD2|TRBJ2-5|TRBV9|few
CASSVDGGWSETQYF
TGTGCCAGCAGCGTCGACGGGGGGTGGTCGGAGACCCAGTACTTC
>TRBD2|TRBJ2-7|TRBV7-9|NA
CASSLALGTNPYEQYF
TGTGCCAGCAGCTTAGCGCTCGGGACTAACCCCTACGAGCAGTACTTC
>NA|TRBJ2-1|TRBV4-1|NA
CASSQDPGGAQDNEQFF
TGCGCCAGCAGCCAAGATCCCGGGGGCGCCCAAGACAATGAGCAGTTCTTC
>NA|TRBJ2-2|TRBV7-8|few
CASSPRENTGELFF
TGTGCCAGCAGCCCGCGGGAGAACACCGGGGAGCTGTTTTTT
>NA|TRBJ2-5|TRBV29-1|NA
CSVSTGSGETQYF
TGCAGCGTGTCAACAGGGAGCGGCGAGACCCAGTACTTC
>TRBD2|TRBJ2-1|TRBV12-3/TRBV12-4|NA
CASSPTSGGERPYNEQFF
TGTGCCAGCAGTCCAACTAGCGGGGGGGAGCGTCCCTACAATGAGCAGTTCTTC
>NA|TRBJ2-7|TRBV25-1|NA
CASSERGGALYEQYF
TGTGCCAGCAGTGAGCGGGGCGGAGCCCTCTACGAGCAGTACTTC
>NA|TRBJ2-7|TRBV28|many
CASSFWDLDQSYEQYF
TGTGCCAGCAGTTTCTGGGACTTGGACCAGTCGTACGAGCAGTACTTC
>NA|TRBJ2-5|TRBV7-9|NA
CASSLPPKETQYF
TGTGCCAGCAGCTTACCCCCGAAAGAGACCCAGTACTTC
>NA|TRBJ1-1|TRBV4-1|large
CASRKGYIGYTEAFF
TGCGCCAGCAGAAAAGGGTATATAGGGTACACTGAAGCTTTCTTT
>NA|TRBJ1-5|TRBV2|medium-sized
CASSGGGGVQPQHF
TGTGCCAGCAGTGGGGGCGGGGGAGTGCAGCCCCAGCATTTT
>TRBD1|TRBJ2-7|TRBV29-1|few
CSVAGTGPFGEQYF
TGCAGCGTGGCCGGGACAGGGCCGTTCGGCGAGCAGTACTTC
>NA|TRBJ2-2|TRBV5-4|large
CASSLDPGELFF
TGTGCCAGCAGCCTGGACCCCGGGGAGCTGTTTTTT
>NA|TRBJ2-1|TRBV7-7|NA
CASSLSGSRQDEQFF
TGTGCCAGCAGCTTATCGGGGTCCCGCCAGGATGAGCAGTTCTTC
>NA|TRBJ2-2|TRBV20-1|NA
CSAAAPTGELFF
TGCAGTGCTGCTGCCCCAACCGGGGAGCTGTTTTTT
>TRBD2|TRBJ2-5|TRBV12-3/TRBV12-4|NA
CASSLAAGLAGGETQYF
TGTGCCAGCAGTTTAGCCGCCGGACTAGCGGGAGGAGAGACCCAGTACTTC
>NA|TRBJ2-5|TRBV5-1|few
CASSLGSGPVETQYF
TGCGCCAGCAGCTTGGGATCAGGGCCGGTGGAGACCCAGTACTTC
>TRBD1|TRBJ2-3|TRBV19|medium-sized
CASQGWTGGWGTDTQYF
TGTGCCAGTCAAGGCTGGACAGGGGGCTGGGGCACAGATACGCAGTATTTT
>TRBD2|TRBJ2-3|TRBV7-3|medium-sized
CASSREGRITDTQYF
TGTGCCAGCTCCCGGGAGGGCCGGATCACAGATACGCAGTATTTT
>NA|TRBJ2-2|TRBV4-3|few
CASSQNGGPILTGELFF
TGCGCCAGCAGCCAGAACGGGGGGCCTATACTCACCGGGGAGCTGTTTTTT
>TRBD1|TRBJ2-5|TRBV5-1|large
CATQGTGTRQETQYF
TGCGCCACCCAAGGGACAGGAACGAGACAAGAGACCCAGTACTTC